This T cell receptor beta chain emerged from a study of blood T cells in healthy people across ages (dated by TCRdb to about 2015). Regarding the study in general: In model experiments, roughly one uniquely barcoded TCR beta cDNA molecule per two T cells was captured by template switching. Age-related changes in TCR beta repertoire diversity were measured in the study by deep sequencing normalized with unique cDNA molecular identifiers. Four age groups were formed from the donors: young (average approximately 16 years), middle-aged (just under 40), aged (roughly 59) and long-lived (roughly 81). To avoid experimental bias, donors of different ages were distributed randomly across sequencing lanes. The study analyzed two additional independent replicas of 1 million unique cDNA reads from the same blood draw for two donors, one aged 18 to 29 and one aged 80 or older.

The approximately 39 donors, aged about 6 to 95 years, were systemically healthy Caucasian individuals from Russia. About 9.1 milliliters of peripheral blood were collected from each donor into EDTA-treated Vacutainer tubes. PBMCs were isolated by Ficoll-Paque density-gradient centrifugation, with at least 6 million obtained per sample. Total RNA, at least 5 micrograms per sample, was extracted from PBMCs with Trizol reagent. For every donor, an aliquot of PBMCs went through flow cytometry to measure the percentages of naive CD45RAhigh/CD27high T cells. On this clonotype: Its antigen is unknown. No much larger clone exists at a distance of one base, and base qualities are not known.

General study outcomes and caveats: Because profiling used bulk unsorted PBMCs, naive and antigen-experienced compartments could not be compared conclusively. Compared with the aged group, the long-lived group had more naive CD4+ T cells, fewer expanded clones and increased TCR diversity, a pattern suggesting age selection. As age increased, observed TCR beta diversity per million T cells dropped in a roughly linear way, and a significant reduction was already evident by age about 40. Estimates of total diversity based on one million sequenced T cells were considered lower bounds and underestimates. Donor CMV infection status was unknown, potentially confounding age-related changes in expanded clonotypes. The percentage of naive T cells measured by flow cytometry correlated strongly with observed TCR beta diversity.

CDR1 and CDR2 were assigned from the germline V gene as WSHSY and SAAADI. From the cysteine through the phenylalanine, the CDR3 covers 13 amino acids. Only the CDR3 part of the read is kept: 39 bases, read in frame from the first base. V sheds 8 bases and J sheds 7 bases, leaving 17 bases between their ends. Receptors were amplified or captured by 5' RACE. Sequencing took place on an Illumina HiSeq 2500. The second PCR ran for about 6 to 12 cycles and used a J-beta primer mix along with a sample-barcoded 5' primer. A template-switch 5' adaptor carrying 12 random nucleotides introduced a unique molecular identifier onto each TCR beta cDNA molecule. At least 2.5 million CDR3-containing paired-end reads were obtained from each sample. First-strand cDNA synthesis was performed from all RNA using the Mint cDNA synthesis kit, with priming by a TRBC-specific oligonucleotide. Following uracil-DNA glycosylase treatment, all cDNA underwent a first 18-cycle PCR with the universal primers M1SS and BC2_uni_R. The source study handled its data this way. Each sample was normalized by randomly selecting 1 million high-quality reads, each carrying a distinct molecular identifier. Reads sharing molecular identifiers were discarded rather than binned into consensus sequences. CDR3 identification, clonotype clustering and error correction used MiTCR with a Q25 quality threshold and the strictest error-elimination algorithm. Lower-bound total TCR beta diversity was estimated with a nonparametric unseen species model using Euler transformation. TCRdb took the public reads, trimmed them with fastp at Q25, ran MiXCR for clone calling and kept in-frame beta chains. Each CDR3 protein gets just one entry, which takes the most common genes and DNA from the rows behind it. It is TCRdb's table, rather than the study itself, that gives the V and J calls and clone size. The sample table contains under 2 million distinct CDR3 sequences; only one count was recorded for about 35% of them. The ten most abundant clones make up around 11% of the sample.

In this chain, TRBV10-2 is recombined with TRBJ1-2, with no confident D gene call. The TCR sequence derives from a woman younger than 45 in good health. The sample was blood. The CDR3 here reads CASGPGSSRGYTF. The bases read TGCGCCAGCGGACCCGGGAGTTCTCGTGGCTACACCTTC.